A single sample gave rise to the 27 T cell receptor beta chains below, sequenced in a study of blood T cells in healthy people across ages. For the second PCR, which ran for roughly 6 to 12 cycles, a sample-barcoded 5' primer and a J-beta primer mix were used. One entry per CDR3 protein results from TCRdb running MiXCR on the 5' RACE reads. The repertoire includes some 730,000 distinct CDR3 sequences, about 24% of them detected once, and 22% sits in the top ten. Input material: blood. Receptors originate from a man between 65 and 85 years old in good health.

In its sample, this clonotype was seen a few times. This sequence joins TRBV28 and TRBJ2-7; D is uncertain. This CDR3 has 14 amino acids. The V and J ends lost 6 bases and 0 bases respectively, with 12 bases between them. The germline CDR1 and CDR2 sequences are MDHEN and SYDVKM. In DNA, the CDR3 is TGTGCCAGCAGAACTACCGGGTCCTCCTACGAGCAGTACTTC. Its protein is CASRTTGSSYEQYF.

This chain joins TRBV7-6 and TRBJ2-3; D is unclear. V was trimmed by 2 bases and J by 2 bases, leaving 8 bases between them. This CDR3 has 14 amino acids. Germline values: CDR1 SGHVS, CDR2 FNYEAQ. The DNA of the CDR3 is TGTGCCAGCAGCTTAAGCCTGTTCACAGATACGCAGTATTTT. As protein: CASSLSLFTDTQYF.

The chain links TRBV19 to TRBJ1-5; D gene uncertain. V lost 3 bases and J 1 base, leaving 4 bases between the germline ends. Looked up from germline, CDR1 is LNHDA and CDR2 is SQIVND (reference sequence). There are 13 residues in the CDR3. The CDR3 bases are TGTGCCAGTAGTATGAGCAGCAATCAGCCCCAGCATTTT. Translated, it gives CASSMSSNQPQHF.

This clonotype occurred a few times. The rearrangement joins TRBV6-5 to TRBJ1-6; weak D call: TRBD1 (6 bases). The germline CDR1 and CDR2 sequences are MNHEY and SVGAGI. Trimming took 6 bases from V and 12 from J, leaving 21 bases between them. This CDR3 has 15 residues. The CDR3 DNA is TGTGCCAGCAGCATCACAGGGTCGGAGGGACGACCCCTCCACTTT. It translates to CASSITGSEGRPLHF.

This chain links TRBV12-3 or TRBV12-4 with TRBJ2-3; tentative D call: TRBD2 (7 bases). The CDR3 has 14 amino acids. V was shortened by 7 bases and J by 2 bases, with 13 bases between the two germline ends. The CDR3 DNA sequence: TGTGCCAGCAACCTTCGGGGGGCCACAGATACGCAGTATTTT. Translation: CASNLRGATDTQYF.

The sample holds many counts of this clonotype. The chain links TRBV6-1 to TRBJ1-1; D is ambiguous. The germline V gene has CDR1 MNHNS and CDR2 SASEGT. This CDR3 is built from 12 residues. The V end lost 4 bases, the J end lost 1 base, and 4 bases lay between the germline ends. In DNA form, the CDR3 reads TGTGCCAGCAGTGTCTGGAACACTGAAGCTTTCTTT. It translates to CASSVWNTEAFF.

This clonotype came up a few times. The rearrangement joins TRBV30 to TRBJ1-2; tentative D call: TRBD1 (5 bases). The CDR3 is 16 residues long. The germline CDR1 and CDR2 sequences are GTSNPN and SVGIG (reference sequence). V was pared by 1 base and J by 0 bases, with 15 bases between. CDR3 bases: TGTGCCTGGAGTGGCAGGGTTACTCTTTCTAACTATGGCTACACCTTC. The encoded protein is CAWSGRVTLSNYGYTF.

This clonotype was counted only a few times. The chain employs TRBV5-1 and TRBJ2-2; 9 nucleotides align to TRBD1. The ends lost 4 bases at V and 3 bases at J; junction bases unmatched: 4. The germline V gene has CDR1 SGHRS and CDR2 YFSETQ. The CDR3 has 15 residues. The CDR3 coding sequence is TGCGCCAGCAGCCCCCGACAGGGGGACACCGGGGAGCTGTTTTTT. This translates into CASSPRQGDTGELFF. Full variable domain (missing parts from reference TRBV5-1 and TRBJ2-2): KAGVTQTPRYLIKTRGQQVTLSCSPISGHRSVSWYQQTPGQGLQFLFEYFSETQRNKGNFPGRFSGRQFSNSRSEMNVSTLELGDSALYLCASSPRQGDTGELFFGEGSRLTVL.

The V gene is TRBV14, the J gene TRBJ2-7; TRBD2 is a possible D gene (5 bases). Germline values: CDR1 SGHDN, CDR2 FVKESK. The ends were cut back, 1 base at V and 5 bases at J, with 15 bases in the middle. The CDR3 is 15 residues long. CDR3: CASSQVASSIHEQYV. The DNA for the CDR3 is TGTGCCAGCAGCCAAGTCGCTAGCAGTATACACGAGCAGTACGTC.

V is TRBV20-1 and J is TRBJ1-5; no clear D. V lost 3 bases to trimming and J lost 5 bases, with 11 bases between them. This CDR3 is 13 amino acids long. Germline V lookup: CDR1 DFQATT, CDR2 SNEGSKA (reference sequence). CDR3 nucleotide sequence: TGCAGTGCTAGCACGGAGATGTATCAGCCCCAGCATTTT. The encoded protein is CSASTEMYQPQHF.

Comments on this clonotype: At one of its ends the junction is not consistent with the germline gene, which may arise from a read error. The chain uses TRBV14 and TRBJ2-2; the D is unclear. Germline CDR1 is SGHDN and CDR2 is FVKESK. This CDR3 is built from 15 residues. This CDR3 is CAGSQGLKRTGELFF. In DNA, the CDR3 is TGTGCCGGCAGCCAAGGGCTAAAACGGACCGGGGAGCTGTTTTTT. The variable domain in full, completed from reference TRBV14 and TRBJ2-2, reads EAGVTQFPSHSVIEKGQTVTLRCDPISGHDNLYWYRRVMGKEIKFLLHFVKESKQDESGMPNNRFLAERTGGTYSTLKVQPAELEDSGVYFCAGSQGLKRTGELFFGEGSRLTVL.

J is TRBJ1-4 and V is TRBV6-5; tentative D call: TRBD1 (5 bases). V was clipped by 0 bases and J by 0 bases, with 11 bases between them. The CDR3 runs to 17 residues. The germline gives CDR1 MNHEY, CDR2 SVGAGI. The chain's CDR3 is CASSYSAGWATNEKLFF. In nucleotides, the CDR3 is TGTGCCAGCAGTTACTCGGCAGGGTGGGCAACTAATGAAAAACTGTTTTTT.

This chain uses TRBV29-1 with TRBJ2-5; perhaps TRBD1 as D (6 bases). Trimming left V 1 base short and J 1 base short, with 10 bases between. Germline loops: CDR1 SQVTM, CDR2 ANQGSEA. This CDR3 spans 14 amino acids. The CDR3 here is CSVEGQVGQETQYF. The DNA of the CDR3 is TGCAGCGTTGAAGGACAGGTGGGCCAAGAGACCCAGTACTTC.

The rearrangement uses TRBV29-1 and TRBJ2-7, with D perhaps TRBD1 or TRBD2 (6 bases each). Looked up from germline, CDR1 is SQVTM and CDR2 is ANQGSEA. CDR3 length equals 12 residues. The V gene lost 5 bases and the J gene lost 3 bases, with 11 bases spanning the gap. CDR3 amino acids: CSVIQGLYEQYF. DNA of the CDR3: TGCAGCGTTATACAGGGACTCTACGAGCAGTACTTC.

The table lists this clonotype with many counts. The chain couples TRBV7-3 to TRBJ2-3; 8 nucleotides align to TRBD2. J gave up 0 bases and V 3 bases, and 2 bases lay outside the gene matches. The CDR3 loop spans 15 amino acids. CDR1 SGHTA and CDR2 FQGTGA come from the germline V gene. CDR3 DNA sequence: TGTGCCAGCAGCTTTACTAGCGGAAGCACAGATACGCAGTATTTT. Its protein product is CASSFTSGSTDTQYF.

A few counts support this clonotype. The chain combines TRBV15 with TRBJ1-4; D might be TRBD1 (6 bases). There are 14 residues in the CDR3. Deletions cut 3 bases from V and 8 bases from J, with 13 bases between. Germline loops: CDR1 LNHNV, CDR2 YYDKDF (reference sequence). This CDR3 reads CATSRLRGAEKLFF. As DNA, the CDR3 is TGTGCCACCAGCAGGCTTCGGGGGGCGGAAAAACTGTTTTTT.

The chain has TRBV12-3 or TRBV12-4 and TRBJ2-2; D is perhaps TRBD2 (5 bases). The CDR3 length is 14 residues. V was cut by 7 bases and J by 4 bases, with 13 bases left in between. The CDR3 coding sequence is TGTGCCAGCATCCACGGGATTTCCACCGGGGAGCTGTTTTTT. Translation: CASIHGISTGELFF.

The J gene is TRBJ1-6, the V gene TRBV6-1, with D tentatively TRBD1 (6 bases). The CDR3 consists of 15 residues. Trimming shortened V by 0 bases and J by 7 bases, and 10 bases separated the two germline ends. CDR1 and CDR2 (germline): MNHNS, SASEGT. The CDR3 DNA follows: TGTGCCAGCAGTGAAGCGTGGGGGGCGAATTCACCCCTCCACTTT. Its protein is CASSEAWGANSPLHF.

About this clonotype itself: The junction departs from germline at one end; a sequencing error may be responsible. V and J are TRBV12-3 or TRBV12-4 and TRBJ2-4, with D maybe TRBD1 (7 bases). This CDR3 is 15 amino acids long. CDR3 amino acids: CASSFGGTAINIQYF. DNA of the CDR3: TGTGCCAGCAGTTTTGGCGGGACAGCCATAAACATTCAGTACTTC.

This clonotype was picked up a small number of times. The chain carries TRBV14 and TRBJ2-7; D unresolved. Per the germline V gene, CDR1 is SGHDN and CDR2 is FVKESK. CDR3 length: 13 amino acids. The germline V and J ends were trimmed by 3 bases and 12 bases, with 18 bases remaining between them. The CDR3 loop is CASSHETLSDRYF. CDR3 sequence (DNA): TGTGCCAGCAGCCATGAGACCCTATCGGATCGGTACTTC.

This clonotype was seen more than once but under ten times. The V gene is TRBV12-3 or TRBV12-4, the J gene TRBJ2-5, with D hard to call. The CDR3 contains 15 residues. With 6 bases removed from V and 5 bases from J, the gap between germline ends came to 19 bases. In nucleotides, the CDR3 is TGTGCCAGCAGCCCACCTAGGGCTGTTGGGGAGACCCAGTACTTC. It translates to CASSPPRAVGETQYF.

This sequence joins TRBV7-9 and TRBJ2-1; D remains unclear. CDR3 length: 14 residues. The V gene lost 0 bases and the J gene lost 6 bases, with 9 bases spanning the gap. Germline CDR1 reads SEHNR; CDR2 reads FQNEAQ (reference sequence). This CDR3 is CASSLAGISNEQFF. The CDR3 nucleotides are TGTGCCAGCAGCTTAGCGGGAATAAGCAATGAGCAGTTCTTC.

This clonotype has ten or more counts. V usage is TRBV6-2 or TRBV6-3 and J usage is TRBJ2-1, with unresolved D. This CDR3 region has 12 residues. Germline CDR1 MNHEY, CDR2 SVGEGT. Trimming left V 6 bases short and J 2 bases short, with 5 bases between. In DNA, the CDR3 is TGTGCCAGCAGCTCCACCTACAATGAGCAGTTCTTC. It is translated as CASSSTYNEQFF.

This rearrangement joins TRBV6-5 to TRBJ2-2; D may be TRBD2 (6 bases). The CDR3 totals 16 residues. Germline lookup yields CDR1 MNHEY and CDR2 SVGAGI. V shed 4 bases and J shed 2 bases, with 14 bases lying between them. This CDR3 is CASSSSPGLNTGELFF. The CDR3 DNA reads as TGTGCCAGCAGTTCTTCACCGGGACTTAACACCGGGGAGCTGTTTTTT.

This clonotype was counted only a few times. This chain connects TRBV5-1 to TRBJ2-4; no reliable D call. CDR3 length equals 17 residues. Germline V gene lookup returns CDR1 SGHRS and CDR2 YFSETQ. V lost 0 bases and J lost 0, with 13 bases in between. The DNA of the CDR3 is TGCGCCAGCAGCTTGGAGCCCGTCAACCTAGCCAAAAACATTCAGTACTTC. Its protein is CASSLEPVNLAKNIQYF.

This clonotype came up a few times. The chain links TRBV7-2 to TRBJ2-3; D remains unclear. Trimming left V 5 bases short and J 2 bases short, with 14 bases between. The CDR3 length is 15 residues. CDR1 and CDR2 (germline): SGHTA, FQGNSA. In nucleotides, the CDR3 is TGTGCCAGCAGCATTTCACTATTCGCCACAGATACGCAGTATTTT. Residues: CASSISLFATDTQYF.

This clonotype showed up just a few times. The rearrangement links TRBV7-2 to TRBJ2-7, with 7 bases identical to TRBD1. The CDR3 runs 13 residues. In germline, CDR1 is SGHTA, CDR2 FQGNSA. V shed 5 bases and J 3 bases; nucleotides not matched to a gene: 4. As DNA, the CDR3 is TGTGCCAGCAGCGCCTCAGGGGGCTACGAGCAGTACTTC. Protein: CASSASGGYEQYF.